This passage covers 23 T cell receptor beta chains from one sample sequenced in a study of cytomegalovirus exposure and HLA in healthy donors. In the PCR, 60 Vbeta and 13 Jbeta primers were used. Using immunoSEQ multiplex PCR, the repertoire was profiled, and TCRdb retains in-frame clones only, with some absent. The sample yields over 150,000 clones, roughly 81% seen once. The specimen was PBMCs. Every receptor here comes from a woman aged 50 to 60 in good health and CMV-seronegative.

J is TRBJ2-2 and V is TRBV9; tentative D call: TRBD1 (6 bases). Germline V gene data show CDR1 as SGDLS and CDR2 as YYNGEE. Deletions cut 4 bases from V and 1 base from J, with 11 bases between. The CDR3 extends over 15 amino acids. Here the CDR3 reads CASSSLRGNTGELFF. Here the CDR3 DNA reads TGTGCCAGCAGCTCACTCAGGGGGAACACCGGGGAGCTGTTTTTT.

In the case of this clone: The junction and the germline gene differ at one end; a read error may be behind it. The chain carries TRBV7-9 and TRBJ2-2; 12 nucleotides line up with TRBD1. The CDR3 extends over 16 amino acids. In germline, CDR1 is SEHNR, CDR2 FQNEAQ (reference sequence). The CDR3 region has the DNA TGTTCCAGCAGCTCGGGACAGGGGGCGTTCACCGGGGAGCTGTTTTTT. Translation: CSSSSGQGAFTGELFF.

V is TRBV19 and J is TRBJ2-7; 9 nucleotides agree with TRBD2. J was trimmed by 2 bases and V by 7 bases; bases with no gene match: 9. The CDR3 loop spans 15 amino acids. Germline V gene sequence: CDR1 LNHDA, CDR2 SQIVND (reference sequence). The CDR3 here is CASTPSGATPYEQYF. DNA for the CDR3: TGTGCCAGTACCCCTAGCGGGGCGACCCCCTACGAGCAGTACTTC.

In DNA, the CDR3 is TGTGCCAGCAGCTTGTCCAGGGTGGCCACCGGGGAGCTGTTTTTT. Translating gives CASSLSRVATGELFF. The chain joins TRBV5-6 to TRBJ2-2; maybe TRBD1 (5 bases). From germline, CDR1 is SGHDT and CDR2 YYEEEE. The CDR3 has 15 amino acids. Trimming shortened V by 1 base and J by 4 bases, and 11 bases separated the two germline ends.

This chain joins TRBV6-6 and TRBJ2-7; possible D gene TRBD2, 5 bases. The V gene lost 5 bases and the J gene lost 0 bases, with 8 bases spanning the gap. Germline V lookup: CDR1 MNHNY, CDR2 SVGAGI (reference sequence). The length of the CDR3 is 13 residues. Here the CDR3 reads CASSPSTSYEQYF. In DNA form, the CDR3 reads TGTGCCAGCAGTCCTAGCACCTCCTACGAGCAGTACTTC.

The rearrangement links TRBV2 to TRBJ2-7, with TRBD1 matching over 9 bases. CDR3 length: 14 residues. The V segment lost 8 bases and the J segment 2 bases; nucleotides outside the gene matches: 7. Germline CDR1 reads SNHLY; CDR2 reads FYNNEI. In DNA, the CDR3 is TGTGCCAGCCGCGGACAGGGGAAAACCTACGAGCAGTACTTC. Translated: CASRGQGKTYEQYF.

This chain links TRBV7-9 with TRBJ2-7, with TRBD2 matching 13 bases. V shed 5 bases, J shed 7 bases, and the junction held 8 bases outside the gene matches. CDR3 length: 15 amino acids. Germline V lookup: CDR1 SEHNR, CDR2 FQNEAQ (reference sequence). The CDR3 loop is CASSQGLAGPGEQYF. CDR3 nucleotides: TGTGCCAGCAGCCAGGGACTAGCGGGGCCCGGGGAGCAGTACTTC.

This sequence joins TRBV4-1 and TRBJ2-1; 11 bases agree with TRBD2. The J segment lost 8 bases and the V segment lost 4 bases, leaving 19 bases of the junction unmatched. CDR3 length: 19 amino acids. Germline lookup yields CDR1 MGHRA and CDR2 YSYEKL. CDR3 region: CASSPGQGLAASKGDEQFF. The CDR3 DNA sequence: TGCGCCAGCAGCCCCGGTCAGGGACTAGCGGCCTCCAAGGGCGATGAGCAGTTCTTC.

The gene calls are TRBV2 and TRBJ2-1, with D unclear. V was pared by 4 bases and J by 8 bases, with 6 bases between. This CDR3 spans 11 amino acids. The germline V gene has CDR1 SNHLY and CDR2 FYNNEI. This CDR3 reads CASSVLDEQFF. As DNA, the CDR3 is TGTGCCAGCAGTGTCCTTGATGAGCAGTTCTTC.

The chain has TRBV30 and TRBJ2-7, with D possibly TRBD2 on 5 matching bases. V lost 2 bases to trimming and J lost 10 bases, with 21 bases between them. The CDR3 extends over 14 amino acids. CDR1 is GTSNPN, CDR2 SVGIG, per germline (reference sequence). CDR3 region: CAWSPQREPYVQYF. CDR3 sequence (DNA): TGTGCCTGGAGTCCCCAGAGGGAGCCTTACGTTCAGTACTTC.

Concerning this clone itself: Mismatch with germline at one junction end may stem from a read error. Other DNA sequences in this sample translate to the same CDR3. Here the CDR3 reads CASSPPAVLNTEAFF. In DNA form, the CDR3 reads TGTGCCAGCTCACCACCGGCGGTCTTGAACACCGAAGCTTTCTTT. The chain employs TRBV18 and TRBJ1-1; D ambiguous. This CDR3 spans 15 amino acids. CDR1 is KGHSH and CDR2 is LQKENI in the germline V gene. Full variable domain (rest looked up from reference TRBV18 and TRBJ1-1): NAGVMQNPRHLVRRRGQEARLRCSPMKGHSHVYWYRQLPEEGLKFMVYLQKENIIDESGMPKERFSAEFPKEGPSILRIQQVVRGDSAAYFCASSPPAVLNTEAFFGQGTRLTVV.

This clone is a singleton in its sample. This rearrangement joins TRBV6-4 to TRBJ2-2, with D maybe TRBD2 (5 bases). The germline CDR1 and CDR2 sequences are MRHNA and SNTAGT. The V and J ends lost 6 bases and 3 bases respectively, with 14 bases between them. CDR3 length: 15 amino acids. The CDR3 is CASSPGEADTGELFF. CDR3 nucleotide sequence: TGTGCCAGCAGCCCCGGGGAAGCGGACACCGGGGAGCTGTTTTTT.

The V call is TRBV5-4, the J call TRBJ2-1; no firm D call. V was pared by 4 bases and J by 4 bases, with 9 bases between. Germline lookup yields CDR1 SGHNT and CDR2 YYREEE (reference sequence). This CDR3 has 13 amino acids. The CDR3 DNA sequence: TGTGCCAGCAGCGGCATGATGTACAATGAGCAGTTCTTC. Encoded protein: CASSGMMYNEQFF. Drawing the rest from reference TRBV5-4 and TRBJ2-1, the complete variable domain is ETGVTQSPTHLIKTRGQQVTLRCSSQSGHNTVSWYQQALGQGPQFIFQYYREEENGRGNFPPRFSGLQFPNYSSELNVNALELDDSALYLCASSGMMYNEQFFGPGTRLTVL.

The V gene is TRBV6-4, the J gene TRBJ2-1; 11 bases match TRBD2. V shed 2 bases and J 8 bases; nucleotides not matched to a gene: 5. The length of the CDR3 is 15 residues. Germline V gene lookup returns CDR1 MRHNA and CDR2 SNTAGT. The CDR3 region is CASSDQTSGVDEQFF. The CDR3 DNA reads as TGTGCCAGCAGTGACCAGACTAGCGGGGTTGATGAGCAGTTCTTC.

The chain carries TRBV7-6 and TRBJ1-4, with 7 bases identical to TRBD1. Germline trimming cut 5 bases from V and 8 bases from J; bases unmatched to any gene: 5. CDR3 length: 13 amino acids. Germline assignment: CDR1 SGHVS and CDR2 FNYEAQ. CDR3 DNA sequence: TGTGCCAGCAGCCGCATAGGGGGCGAAAAACTGTTTTTT. It encodes CASSRIGGEKLFF.

The chain uses TRBV30 and TRBJ1-5; D is unresolved. The germline V gene encodes CDR1 GTSNPN and CDR2 SVGIG (reference sequence). This CDR3 spans 14 amino acids. Between the trimmed V and J ends, which lost 0 bases and 0 bases, there was a span of 6 bases. Here the CDR3 DNA reads TGTGCCTGGAGTGTACTCAATAGCAATCAGCCCCAGCATTTT. It specifies CAWSVLNSNQPQHF. The entire variable domain, with the rest obtained from reference TRBV30 and TRBJ1-5, is as follows: SQTIHQWPATLVQPVGSPLSLECTVEGTSNPNLYWYRQAAGRGLQLLFYSVGIGQISSEVPQNLSASRPQDRQFILSSKKLLLSDSGFYLCAWSVLNSNQPQHFGDGTRLSIL.

The genes are TRBV5-1 and TRBJ2-7; 8 nucleotides match TRBD1. The CDR3 is 14 residues long. J gave up 4 bases and V 3 bases, and 6 bases lay outside the gene matches. Germline values: CDR1 SGHRS, CDR2 YFSETQ. The CDR3 region is CASSYEQGAYEQYF. CDR3 in DNA: TGCGCCAGCAGCTACGAGCAGGGGGCGTACGAGCAGTACTTC.

V is TRBV28 and J is TRBJ1-5, with 8 positions matching TRBD1. CDR1 is MDHEN, CDR2 SYDVKM, per germline. The CDR3 is 14 amino acids. J lost 6 bases, V lost 4 bases, and 5 bases had no gene match. CDR3 sequence reads: CASSSADRVQPQHF. CDR3 nucleotides: TGTGCCAGCAGTTCCGCGGACAGGGTTCAGCCCCAGCATTTT.

The chain employs TRBV10-1 and TRBJ2-7; 7 bases agree with TRBD1. Germline values: CDR1 WNHNN, CDR2 SYGVQD (reference sequence). The V gene end was trimmed by 0 bases and the J gene end by 5 bases; junction bases not matched to a gene: 7. The CDR3 consists of 15 residues. The CDR3 bases are TGCGCCAGCAGTGAGTCGTGGGCAGGGGGAAACGAGCAGTACTTC. Protein product: CASSESWAGGNEQYF.

In its sample, this clone was seen once. V gene TRBV20-1 combines with J gene TRBJ2-2; no firm D call. CDR3 length: 11 residues. The V gene's germline CDR1 is DFQATT and CDR2 SNEGSKA (reference sequence). The V gene lost 6 bases and the J gene lost 2 bases, with 4 bases spanning the gap. The CDR3 region is CSAPNTGELFF. CDR3 nucleotide sequence: TGCAGTGCCCCAAACACCGGGGAGCTGTTTTTT.

This clone was observed once. The chain recombines TRBV10-1 with TRBJ2-7, with 11 bases identical to TRBD2. Per germline, CDR1 WNHNN and CDR2 SYGVQD (reference sequence). The V gene end was trimmed by 7 bases and the J gene end by 1 base; junction bases not matched to a gene: 24. The CDR3 is 21 residues long. CDR3 region: CASTLALGGGLAALGSYEQYF. The DNA of the CDR3 is TGCGCCAGCACACTCGCCTTGGGGGGGGGACTAGCGGCTTTGGGGTCCTACGAGCAGTACTTC.

The rearrangement uses TRBV19 and TRBJ1-1; a weak D match, TRBD1 (5 bases). CDR3 length: 14 residues. V lost 6 bases to trimming and J lost 0 bases, with 11 bases between them. Germline values: CDR1 LNHDA, CDR2 SQIVND (reference sequence). CDR3 region: CASRLDRMNTEAFF. DNA for the CDR3: TGTGCCAGTAGACTCGACAGAATGAACACTGAAGCTTTCTTT. The full variable domain, in which reference TRBV19 and TRBJ1-1 provide the parts outside the CDR3, is DGGITQSPKYLFRKEGQNVTLSCEQNLNHDAMYWYRQDPGQGLRLIYYSQIVNDFQKGDIAEGYSVSREKKESFPLTVTSAQKNPTAFYLCASRLDRMNTEAFFGQGTRLTVV.

The V and J genes are TRBV6-1 and TRBJ2-3, with 8 bases aligning to TRBD2. J lost 2 bases, V lost 7 bases, and 2 bases had no gene match. The length of the CDR3 is 13 residues. Germline assignment: CDR1 MNHNS and CDR2 SASEGT. The CDR3 nucleotides read TGTGCCAGCACGGGGGGGTCCACAGATACGCAGTATTTT. Amino acids: CASTGGSTDTQYF.